Following are 28 T cell receptor beta chains from one sample sequenced in a study of blood T cell repertoires in COVID-19. The assay was immunoSEQ multiplex PCR, and TCRdb's table has in-frame clones only and misses some. The data show 150,000 to 200,000 clones, about 86% seen once. The sample taken for sequencing was peripheral blood. The source of these receptors is a man between 18 and 29 years old with acute or convalescent COVID-19.

The gene calls are TRBV6-6 and TRBJ2-2; D is ambiguous. Trimming removed 0 bases at V and 9 bases at J, with 14 bases between. The CDR3 spans 15 residues. Germline values: CDR1 MNHNY, CDR2 SVGAGI (reference sequence). CDR3 DNA sequence: TGTGCCAGCAGTTACTCGACCCCTCGCGGTAGGGAGCTGTTTTTT. Its protein product is CASSYSTPRGRELFF.

The V gene is TRBV9, the J gene TRBJ1-2; D may be TRBD1 (6 bases). The CDR3 spans 16 residues. V dropped 2 bases and J dropped 0 bases, with 14 bases sitting between them. Germline CDR1 is SGDLS and CDR2 is YYNGEE. The DNA of the CDR3 is TGTGCCAGCAGCGTCGCCTCCAGGGGTTCTAACTATGGCTACACCTTC. Translating gives CASSVASRGSNYGYTF.

The chain carries TRBV30 and TRBJ1-6; no reliable D call. The CDR3 runs 17 residues. Per the germline V gene, CDR1 is GTSNPN and CDR2 is SVGIG (reference sequence). V lost 2 bases to trimming and J lost 5 bases, with 19 bases between them. Here the CDR3 reads CAWSTGMRGTDNSPLHF. The CDR3 coding sequence is TGTGCCTGGAGTACCGGTATGCGGGGTACGGATAATTCACCCCTCCACTTT.

The chain employs TRBV10-3 and TRBJ1-5, with a possible D match to TRBD1 (6 bases). CDR3 length: 15 residues. Germline CDR1 reads ENHRY; CDR2 reads SYGVKD. V lost 6 bases and J 3 bases, leaving 15 bases between the germline ends. CDR3 in DNA: TGTGCCATCAGCGCGGGCGGACAGAACAATCAGCCCCAGCATTTT. It codes for CAISAGGQNNQPQHF.

V is TRBV5-1 and J is TRBJ2-5, with 15 bases that match TRBD2. This CDR3 has 17 residues. Trimming cost V 5 bases and J 8 bases; bases outside gene matches: 13. The V gene's germline CDR1 is SGHRS and CDR2 YFSETQ. CDR3 protein: CASSPPGLAGGPTTQYF. The CDR3, as DNA: TGCGCCAGCAGTCCCCCGGGACTAGCGGGGGGACCAACTACCCAGTACTTC.

CDR3: CASSQAFLDSYEQYF. The CDR3, as DNA: TGCGCCAGCAGCCAAGCTTTCCTGGACAGCTACGAGCAGTACTTC. V gene TRBV4-1 combines with J gene TRBJ2-7; D possibly corresponds to TRBD1 (6 bases). Germline V lookup: CDR1 MGHRA, CDR2 YSYEKL. V was cut by 1 base and J by 3 bases, with 13 bases left in between. This CDR3 is built from 15 residues.

The chain carries TRBV19 and TRBJ2-6; D is possibly TRBD2 (7 bases). V was clipped by 4 bases and J by 1 base, with 14 bases between them. The length of the CDR3 is 17 residues. Germline values: CDR1 LNHDA, CDR2 SQIVND (reference sequence). CDR3 protein: CASSSGGRTSGANVLTF. CDR3 in DNA: TGTGCCAGTAGTAGCGGGGGCAGGACTTCTGGGGCCAACGTCCTGACTTTC.

The chain recombines TRBV7-6 with TRBJ2-5, with a weak D call TRBD1 (6 bases). The CDR3 has 15 amino acids. Germline-derived CDR1 and CDR2 are SGHVS and FNYEAQ. Between the trimmed V and J ends, which lost 1 base and 0 bases, there was a span of 9 bases. This CDR3 reads CASSLVGAHQETQYF. The CDR3 nucleotides are TGTGCCAGCAGCTTAGTGGGGGCTCACCAAGAGACCCAGTACTTC.

CDR3 region: CATRRTSGVPGELFF. CDR3 bases: TGTGCCACCAGAAGGACTAGCGGGGTCCCCGGGGAGCTGTTTTTT. The chain employs TRBV15 and TRBJ2-2; 12 bases fit TRBD2. J gave up 6 bases and V 6 bases, and 5 bases lay outside the gene matches. Per germline, CDR1 LNHNV and CDR2 YYDKDF (reference sequence). The CDR3 runs 15 residues.

There are a few counts of this clone. The chain is built from TRBV10-2 and TRBJ1-4; a weak D match, TRBD1 (6 bases). Trimming stripped 6 bases from V and 8 bases from J, with 13 bases between. The CDR3 contains 13 residues. Germline V gene lookup returns CDR1 WSHSY and CDR2 SAAADI. Here the CDR3 DNA reads TGCGCCAGCAGGTGGGGGCCAGGGGAAAAACTGTTTTTT. It specifies CASRWGPGEKLFF.

V usage is TRBV5-1 and J usage is TRBJ1-3; D is possibly TRBD1 (6 bases). Between the trimmed V and J ends, which lost 1 base and 0 bases, there was a span of 14 bases. This CDR3 is built from 17 residues. Per germline, CDR1 SGHRS and CDR2 YFSETQ. The CDR3 DNA follows: TGCGCCAGCAGCTTGTCGCAGGGGTTAAGCTCTGGAAACACCATATATTTT. This translates into CASSLSQGLSSGNTIYF.

The genes are TRBV7-6 and TRBJ2-7; D perhaps matches TRBD2 (6 bases). Germline V gene sequence: CDR1 SGHVS, CDR2 FNYEAQ. This CDR3 is built from 18 residues. The V and J ends lost 1 base and 1 base respectively, with 20 bases between them. The CDR3 sequence: CASSLEGGPQEGSYEQYF. DNA of the CDR3: TGTGCCAGCAGCTTAGAGGGAGGACCCCAGGAGGGGTCCTACGAGCAGTACTTC.

There are many counts of this clone. This chain uses TRBV24-1 with TRBJ2-2; D gene uncertain. This CDR3 has 11 residues. The V end lost 6 bases, the J end lost 8 bases, and 6 bases lay between the germline ends. The germline V gene encodes CDR1 KGHDR and CDR2 SFDVKD. CDR3 sequence reads: CATSIRGELFF. The CDR3 DNA reads as TGTGCCACCAGTATTCGGGGGGAGCTGTTTTTT.

In DNA form, the CDR3 reads TGCGCCAGCAGCTTGGGGGACGGGACTAGCACAGATACGCAGTATTTT. It encodes CASSLGDGTSTDTQYF. V gene TRBV5-1 combines with J gene TRBJ2-3, with D tentatively TRBD2 (6 bases). V lost 0 bases to trimming and J lost 0 bases, with 11 bases between them. In germline, CDR1 is SGHRS, CDR2 YFSETQ. This CDR3 comprises 16 residues.

This clone has just one count. The V gene is TRBV15, the J gene TRBJ2-3, with 9 nucleotides matching TRBD2. V lost 5 bases and J lost 3; bases outside the gene matches: 9. The germline V gene encodes CDR1 LNHNV and CDR2 YYDKDF (reference sequence). The CDR3 length is 16 residues. The CDR3 DNA reads as TGTGCCACCAGCCAATTCGGCGGGGGGGCTACAGATACGCAGTATTTT. Translating it yields CATSQFGGGATDTQYF.

The chain recombines TRBV2 with TRBJ1-5, with TRBD1 as a possible D gene (6 bases). Germline values: CDR1 SNHLY, CDR2 FYNNEI. The CDR3 contains 15 residues. Trimming removed 7 bases at V and 3 bases at J, with 16 bases between. Here the CDR3 DNA reads TGTGCCAGCACCCCGACAGGTGGTAACAATCAGCCCCAGCATTTT. Its protein product is CASTPTGGNNQPQHF.

This clone was found once. The chain carries TRBV3-1 (or the pseudogene TRBV3-2) and TRBJ1-2; no clear D. Trimming shortened V by 1 base and J by 0 bases, and 6 bases separated the two germline ends. The CDR3 covers 14 residues. CDR1 LGHDT and CDR2 YNNKEL come from the germline V gene (reference sequence). The chain's CDR3 is CASSQAIANYGYTF. The CDR3 coding sequence is TGTGCCAGCAGCCAAGCAATAGCTAACTATGGCTACACCTTC.

V is TRBV2 and J is TRBJ2-1; 8 nucleotides agree with TRBD2. Germline CDR1 and CDR2: SNHLY and FYNNEI. V lost 9 bases to trimming and J lost 3 bases; unmatched junction nucleotides: 1. The CDR3 loop spans 12 amino acids. The CDR3 here is CARRGVYNEQFF. CDR3 nucleotides: TGTGCCAGGCGGGGGGTCTACAATGAGCAGTTCTTC.

The chain uses TRBV5-1 and TRBJ1-4, with 7 positions matching TRBD1. From germline, CDR1 is SGHRS and CDR2 YFSETQ. The length of the CDR3 is 16 residues. V shed 2 bases, J shed 2 bases, and the junction held 6 bases outside the gene matches. CDR3 bases: TGCGCCAGCAGCTTTGACAGGGATCCGACTAATGAAAAACTGTTTTTT. This encodes CASSFDRDPTNEKLFF.

V gene TRBV7-8 combines with J gene TRBJ1-5, with TRBD1 identical over 12 bases. Unmatched junction bases numbered 12, after V lost 5 bases and J lost 7 bases. The CDR3 runs 17 residues. In germline, CDR1 is SGHVS, CDR2 FQNEAQ. The CDR3: CASSAPGQGAIWQPQHF. The DNA of the CDR3 is TGTGCCAGCAGCGCCCCGGGACAGGGGGCGATTTGGCAGCCCCAGCATTTT.

This clone has only one observation. The CDR3 loop reads CASSQSEGARLGTEAFF. The CDR3 bases are TGCGCCAGCAGTCAATCAGAAGGGGCCCGTCTAGGCACTGAAGCTTTCTTT. The V and J genes are TRBV23-1 and TRBJ1-1; a possible D gene is TRBD1 (5 bases). TRBV23-1 is sorted into the ORF group, with uncertain function. V dropped 0 bases and J dropped 4 bases, with 18 bases sitting between them. The CDR3 spans 17 residues.

The chain combines TRBV19 with TRBJ1-1; D is possibly TRBD1 (6 bases). The CDR3 consists of 14 residues. CDR1 and CDR2 (germline): LNHDA, SQIVND (reference sequence). V lost 5 bases and J lost 0, with 10 bases in between. In nucleotides, the CDR3 is TGTGCCAGTAGTCAACAGGGAATGAACACTGAAGCTTTCTTT. This gives the protein CASSQQGMNTEAFF. The entire variable domain, with the rest obtained from reference TRBV19 and TRBJ1-1, is as follows: DGGITQSPKYLFRKEGQNVTLSCEQNLNHDAMYWYRQDPGQGLRLIYYSQIVNDFQKGDIAEGYSVSREKKESFPLTVTSAQKNPTAFYLCASSQQGMNTEAFFGQGTRLTVV.

The chain has TRBV7-7 and TRBJ2-3; perhaps TRBD1 as D (6 bases). The V end lost 5 bases, the J end lost 2 bases, and 14 bases lay between the germline ends. Germline loops: CDR1 SSHAT, CDR2 FNYEAQ (reference sequence). CDR3 length: 15 amino acids. The CDR3 DNA sequence: TGTGCCAGCAGCCCGAATCCAGGGGACACAGATACGCAGTATTTT. Translating it yields CASSPNPGDTDTQYF.

The gene calls are TRBV30 and TRBJ1-2; 11 nucleotides match TRBD1. The CDR3 runs to 13 residues. The trim removed 0 bases at V and 8 bases at J, leaving 2 bases unmatched. Germline CDR1 reads GTSNPN; CDR2 reads SVGIG (reference sequence). The CDR3 DNA reads as TGTGCCTGGAGTGTGGACAGGGGGCGCGGCTACACCTTC. It yields the protein CAWSVDRGRGYTF.

This chain connects TRBV6-5 to TRBJ2-1, with 7 bases fitting TRBD1. The V gene's germline CDR1 is MNHEY and CDR2 SVGAGI. Germline trimming cut 6 bases from V and 3 bases from J; bases unmatched to any gene: 5. The CDR3 covers 14 residues. CDR3 DNA sequence: TGTGCCAGCAGGCCCGGACAGGTCTACAATGAGCAGTTCTTC. Residues: CASRPGQVYNEQFF.

V is TRBV6-1 and J is TRBJ2-7; 7 bases line up with TRBD1. From germline, CDR1 is MNHNS and CDR2 SASEGT. This CDR3 is built from 16 residues. V was clipped by 3 bases and J by 0 bases; unmatched bases: 8. The CDR3 DNA sequence: TGTGCCAGCAGTGACCCCGGGACAGATTTCTCCTACGAGCAGTACGTC. Translated, it gives CASSDPGTDFSYEQYV.

The J gene is TRBJ1-5, the V gene TRBV11-2; maybe TRBD1 (5 bases). The germline V gene encodes CDR1 SGHAT and CDR2 FQNNGV. V lost 1 base, J lost 2 bases, and 18 bases lay in between. The CDR3 is made up of 18 amino acids. CDR3 residues: CASSLGRAVNSGNQPQHF. The CDR3 bases are TGTGCCAGCAGCTTAGGCAGGGCCGTTAACTCGGGCAATCAGCCCCAGCATTTT.

The chain is built from TRBV6-6 and TRBJ2-7; perhaps TRBD1 as D (6 bases). V was trimmed by 6 bases and J by 5 bases, leaving 14 bases between them. The CDR3 totals 13 residues. Looked up from germline, CDR1 is MNHNY and CDR2 is SVGAGI (reference sequence). This chain's CDR3 is CASSPGQINEQYV. CDR3 DNA: TGTGCCAGCAGCCCGGGACAAATAAACGAGCAGTACGTC.